The 25 T cell receptor beta chains below were found in one sample sequenced in a study of control samples from healthy donors and cancer patients. Sequenced by immunoSEQ multiplex PCR; TCRdb stores in-frame clones only, minus some. The data hold roughly 170,000 clones, with 91% observed a single time. Sequencing used blood. The receptors come from a woman aged 40 to 50 in good health.

CDR3 DNA: TGTGCCAGCAGCCCCCCGGTAGATTATGGCTACACCTTC. This gives the protein CASSPPVDYGYTF. J is TRBJ1-2 and V is TRBV11-2; D gene uncertain. The CDR3 has 13 residues. Per the germline V gene, CDR1 is SGHAT and CDR2 is FQNNGV. Trimming left V 5 bases short and J 5 bases short, with 12 bases between.

The genes are TRBV21-1 and TRBJ1-1. TRBV21-1 is flagged as a pseudogene. The CDR3 contains 17 residues. CDR3 sequence: CASGLFPGRWVNTEAFF. The CDR3 region has the DNA TGTGCCAGCGGCTTATTTCCGGGACGATGGGTGAACACTGAAGCTTTCTTT.

The chain links TRBV6-5 to TRBJ1-1; the D gene is possibly TRBD1 (6 bases). CDR1 and CDR2 from the germline V gene are MNHEY and SVGAGI. This CDR3 region has 15 residues. Trimming left V 0 bases short and J 2 bases short, with 10 bases between. The CDR3 nucleotides read TGTGCCAGCAGTTACTCGACACAGGGAAACACTGAAGCTTTCTTT. Its protein product is CASSYSTQGNTEAFF.

Only one count was recorded for this clone. The CDR3 DNA reads as TGTGCCAGCAGCTTGCAGAGCCGAATGGAAGCTTTCTTT. Its translation: CASSLQSRMEAFF. The rearrangement uses TRBV7-9 and TRBJ1-1; D call uncertain. The CDR3 is 13 amino acids. Germline CDR1 reads SEHNR; CDR2 reads FQNEAQ (reference sequence). Trimming cost V 3 bases and J 8 bases, with 13 bases left between them. The full variable domain, in which reference TRBV7-9 and TRBJ1-1 provide the parts outside the CDR3, is DTGVSQNPRHKITKRGQNVTFRCDPISEHNRLYWYRQTLGQGPEFLTYFQNEAQLEKSRLLSDRFSAERPKGSFSTLEIQRTEQGDSAMYLCASSLQSRMEAFFGQGTRLTVV.

This chain uses TRBV18 with TRBJ2-5; D may be TRBD1 or TRBD2 (6 bases each). From germline, CDR1 is KGHSH and CDR2 LQKENI. The CDR3 loop spans 18 amino acids. Trimming took 2 bases from V and 0 from J, leaving 19 bases between them. The CDR3 spells CASSPEFGGRGHQETQYF. Written as DNA, the CDR3 is TGTGCCAGCTCACCAGAGTTTGGGGGGCGCGGACACCAAGAGACCCAGTACTTC.

The chain has TRBV11-2 and TRBJ2-3; TRBD2 agrees at 7 bases. The CDR3 spans 13 residues. Germline V gene lookup returns CDR1 SGHAT and CDR2 FQNNGV. Unmatched junction bases numbered 1, after V lost 4 bases and J lost 3 bases. CDR3 in DNA: TGTGCCAGCAGCTGGGGGGGGACAGATACGCAGTATTTT. Protein: CASSWGGTDTQYF. Looking up the rest from reference TRBV11-2 and TRBJ2-3 gives the full variable domain: EAGVAQSPRYKIIEKRQSVAFWCNPISGHATLYWYQQILGQGPKLLIQFQNNGVVDDSQLPKDRFSAERLKGVDSTLKIQPAKLEDSAVYLCASSWGGTDTQYFGPGTRLTVL.

V and J are TRBV19 and TRBJ1-1; D unresolved. The CDR3 extends over 15 amino acids. Germline lookup yields CDR1 LNHDA and CDR2 SQIVND (reference sequence). The V gene lost 1 base and the J gene lost 1 base, with 10 bases spanning the gap. CDR3 in DNA: TGTGCCAGTAGTATAGTTCCGTACACGAACACTGAAGCTTTCTTT. This sequence encodes CASSIVPYTNTEAFF. Combining the CDR3 with reference TRBV19 and TRBJ1-1 gives the whole variable domain DGGITQSPKYLFRKEGQNVTLSCEQNLNHDAMYWYRQDPGQGLRLIYYSQIVNDFQKGDIAEGYSVSREKKESFPLTVTSAQKNPTAFYLCASSIVPYTNTEAFFGQGTRLTVV.

Only one count was recorded for this clone. The rearrangement links TRBV27 to TRBJ1-1; D is perhaps TRBD1 (6 bases). There are 13 residues in the CDR3. Germline CDR1 MNHEY, CDR2 SMNVEV (reference sequence). The ends were cut back, 6 bases at V and 1 base at J, with 9 bases in the middle. The CDR3 DNA is TGTGCCAGCAGCGGACAGTCGAACACTGAAGCTTTCTTT. Its protein is CASSGQSNTEAFF.

This rearrangement joins TRBV7-2 to TRBJ2-7, with 8 bases identical to TRBD1. The CDR3 spans 15 residues. Germline V gene sequence: CDR1 SGHTA, CDR2 FQGNSA. J was trimmed by 0 bases and V by 5 bases; bases with no gene match: 6. The CDR3 nucleotides are TGTGCCAGCAGCCAAAGGACAGGGAGCTCCTACGAGCAGTACTTC. It encodes CASSQRTGSSYEQYF.

The V and J genes are TRBV7-6 and TRBJ2-2; D might be TRBD1 or TRBD2, each matching 6 bases. CDR1 and CDR2 from the germline V gene are SGHVS and FNYEAQ. V was shortened by 1 base and J by 0 bases, with 12 bases between the two germline ends. CDR3 size: 17 residues. CDR3 loop: CASSLGPGGPNTGELFF. For the CDR3, the DNA is TGTGCCAGCAGCTTAGGCCCCGGGGGCCCGAACACCGGGGAGCTGTTTTTT.

The V and J genes are TRBV7-2 and TRBJ1-1, with D maybe TRBD1 (5 bases). Trimming pared 1 base from V and 4 bases from J, leaving 10 bases between. The CDR3 loop spans 14 amino acids. CDR1 and CDR2 from the germline V gene are SGHTA and FQGNSA. The CDR3 region has the DNA TGTGCCAGCAGCTTAGATGGGGGAAGCACTGAAGCTTTCTTT. This translates into CASSLDGGSTEAFF. The full variable domain, rest sourced from reference TRBV7-2 and TRBJ1-1, is GAGVSQSPSNKVTEKGKDVELRCDPISGHTALYWYRQSLGQGLEFLIYFQGNSAPDKSGLPSDRFSAERTGGSVSTLTIQRTQQEDSAVYLCASSLDGGSTEAFFGQGTRLTVV.

The genes are TRBV4-1 and TRBJ1-5; no clear D gene. V was pared by 4 bases and J by 4 bases, with 11 bases between. The CDR3 has 14 amino acids. The V gene's germline CDR1 is MGHRA and CDR2 YSYEKL. The CDR3 DNA is TGCGCCAGCAGCCTTCTCGATTCTAATCAGCCCCAGCATTTT. It is translated as CASSLLDSNQPQHF.

V usage is TRBV13 and J usage is TRBJ2-5; 9 positions agree with TRBD2. J gave up 5 bases and V 4 bases, and 5 bases lay outside the gene matches. The CDR3 totals 14 residues. Germline V gene lookup returns CDR1 PRHDT and CDR2 FYEKMQ (reference sequence). CDR3 amino acids: CASSSPTSGETQYF. Written as DNA, the CDR3 is TGTGCCAGCAGCTCCCCGACTAGCGGTGAGACCCAGTACTTC.

The rearrangement links TRBV24-1 to TRBJ2-1; TRBD2 matches at 9 bases. CDR3 length equals 17 residues. Germline V gives CDR1 KGHDR, CDR2 SFDVKD. Trimming took 1 base from V and 3 from J; bases not matched to a gene: 6. This CDR3 reads CATSDLTGTSFYNEQFF. CDR3 coding DNA: TGTGCCACCAGTGATTTAACCGGGACTAGCTTCTACAATGAGCAGTTCTTC.

The CDR3 DNA sequence: TGCGCCAGCACCGAGGGGGTGGCCAATCGAGAGCAGTTCTTC. Protein sequence: CASTEGVANREQFF. This sequence joins TRBV5-1 and TRBJ2-1; the D gene is possibly TRBD1 (6 bases). The CDR3 spans 14 residues. The ends were cut back, 6 bases at V and 10 bases at J, with 20 bases in the middle. In germline, CDR1 is SGHRS, CDR2 YFSETQ.

J is TRBJ1-3 and V is TRBV7-9; D perhaps matches TRBD1 (5 bases). CDR1 is SEHNR, CDR2 FQNEAQ, per germline (reference sequence). Trimming cost V 4 bases and J 0 bases, with 7 bases left between them. This CDR3 region has 14 residues. In DNA form, the CDR3 reads TGTGCCAGCAGCTCGGGGACCTCTGGAAACACCATATATTTT. The encoded protein is CASSSGTSGNTIYF. Combining the CDR3 with reference TRBV7-9 and TRBJ1-3 gives the whole variable domain DTGVSQNPRHKITKRGQNVTFRCDPISEHNRLYWYRQTLGQGPEFLTYFQNEAQLEKSRLLSDRFSAERPKGSFSTLEIQRTEQGDSAMYLCASSSGTSGNTIYFGEGSWLTVV.

The genes are TRBV6-5 and TRBJ2-3, with 9 nucleotides matching TRBD2. The CDR3 runs 15 residues. V trimming: 2 bases; J trimming: 2 bases; junction bases outside the gene matches: 2. Per germline, CDR1 MNHEY and CDR2 SVGAGI. The CDR3 nucleotides are TGTGCCAGCAGTTACGGCGGGGGGGCCACAGATACGCAGTATTTT. Translating it yields CASSYGGGATDTQYF.

The chain is built from TRBV6-6 and TRBJ2-3; 9 bases fit TRBD2. The CDR3 covers 16 residues. The junction had 9 bases not matched to a gene; V was cut back by 7 bases and J by 1 base. The germline CDR1 and CDR2 sequences are MNHNY and SVGAGI (reference sequence). The CDR3: CASTISGGGGTDTQYF. The CDR3 coding sequence is TGTGCCAGCACAATTAGCGGGGGCGGGGGCACAGATACGCAGTATTTT.

This clone was seen more than once but under ten times. The chain is built from TRBV10-3 and TRBJ1-5; D possibly corresponds to TRBD1 (5 bases). V gave up 2 bases and J gave up 3 bases, with 8 bases separating them. Looked up from germline, CDR1 is ENHRY and CDR2 is SYGVKD. This CDR3 is built from 14 residues. The CDR3 DNA reads TGTGCCATCAGTGAGCCAGGGAACAATCAGCCCCAGCATTTT. This gives the protein CAISEPGNNQPQHF.

This rearrangement joins TRBV11-3 to TRBJ2-1; TRBD1 is a possible D gene (5 bases). CDR3 length: 13 residues. Germline loops: CDR1 SGHNT, CDR2 YENEEA. V gave up 5 bases and J gave up 4 bases, with 9 bases separating them. This CDR3 is CASSQDSYNEQFF. The CDR3 DNA sequence: TGTGCCAGCAGCCAAGACAGTTACAATGAGCAGTTCTTC.

This chain uses TRBV7-9 with TRBJ1-1, with a possible D match to TRBD1 (5 bases). Deletions cut 1 base from V and 5 bases from J, with 11 bases between. Looked up from germline, CDR1 is SEHNR and CDR2 is FQNEAQ (reference sequence). The length of the CDR3 is 14 residues. CDR3 DNA sequence: TGTGCCAGCAGCTTAGGTCAGGGTCGGACTGAAGCTTTCTTT. Encoded protein: CASSLGQGRTEAFF.

The CDR3 coding sequence is TGTGCCAGCAGTTTATGGCAAAACACTGAAGCTTTCTTT. Amino acid sequence: CASSLWQNTEAFF. V usage is TRBV28 and J usage is TRBJ1-1, with D uncertain. CDR3 length: 13 residues. V was cut by 0 bases and J by 2 bases, with 4 bases left in between. Germline CDR1 and CDR2: MDHEN and SYDVKM.

The chain combines TRBV7-7 with TRBJ2-2; 9 positions agree with TRBD1. Trimming at V came to 5 bases and at J to 6 bases, leaving 10 bases not matched to a gene. This CDR3 has 16 residues. CDR1 is SSHAT and CDR2 is FNYEAQ in the germline V gene (reference sequence). The CDR3 bases are TGTGCCAGCAGCCCCACCCCACAGGGGGCATCCGGGGAGCTGTTTTTT. It encodes CASSPTPQGASGELFF. Using reference TRBV7-7 and TRBJ2-2 for the parts outside the CDR3, the full variable domain is GAGVSQSPRYKVTKRGQDVTLRCDPISSHATLYWYQQALGQGPEFLTYFNYEAQPDKSGLPSDRFSAERPEGSISTLTIQRTEQRDSAMYRCASSPTPQGASGELFFGEGSRLTVL.

The chain links TRBV15 to TRBJ2-1; 11 nucleotides match TRBD2. Germline lookup yields CDR1 LNHNV and CDR2 YYDKDF (reference sequence). J was trimmed by 4 bases and V by 0 bases; bases with no gene match: 8. This CDR3 is 18 amino acids long. CDR3 in amino acids: CATSRDPFSSGGYNEQFF. For the CDR3, the DNA is TGTGCCACCAGCAGAGATCCCTTCTCTAGCGGGGGGTACAATGAGCAGTTCTTC. Based on the CDR3 plus reference TRBV15 and TRBJ2-1, the full variable domain is DAMVIQNPRYQVTQFGKPVTLSCSQTLNHNVMYWYQQKSSQAPKLLFHYYDKDFNNEADTPDNFQSRRPNTSFCFLDIRSPGLGDTAMYLCATSRDPFSSGGYNEQFFGPGTRLTVL.

This clone occurred once. This chain uses TRBV4-2 with TRBJ2-7, with 12 bases that match TRBD2. Per the germline V gene, CDR1 is LGHNA and CDR2 is YNFKEQ. After removal of 5 bases from V and 7 bases from J, the junction contained 21 bases not matched to a gene. This CDR3 is 19 amino acids long. The chain's CDR3 is CASSSRLAGGSFVLREQYF. The DNA for the CDR3 is TGTGCCAGCAGCTCCCGCCTAGCGGGGGGGTCTTTCGTCTTGAGGGAGCAGTACTTC.